This T cell receptor beta chain was identified during a study of beta chain features in type 1 diabetes. cDNA synthesis used the whole RNA isolate, giving expressed TCRB sequences. Profiling relied on immunoSEQ multiplex PCR, and the TCRdb table lists in-frame clones only, not all of them. In the table there are just over 450,000 clones, approximately 31% of which are singletons. V lost 1 base and J 15 bases, leaving 16 bases between the germline ends. The CDR3 spans 13 residues. Germline-derived CDR1 and CDR2 are SGHVS and FNYEAQ. This clone turned up a few times. The antigen remains unidentified. General study results and limits: Insertions were fewer and deletions more numerous at VDJ junctions in type 1 diabetes patients.

Sequencing was done on a sample of naive CD4+ T cells from blood. The source is a man between 18 and 29 years old in good health. The genes are TRBV7-6 and TRBJ2-1; possible D gene TRBD2, 7 bases. The CDR3 DNA follows: TGTGCCAGCAGCTTAGATAGGGGGGGAGCCGGGTTCTTC. Residues: CASSLDRGGAGFF. Looking up the rest from reference TRBV7-6 and TRBJ2-1 gives the full variable domain: GAGVSQSPRYKVTKRGQDVALRCDPISGHVSLYWYRQALGQGPEFLTYFNYEAQQDKSGLPNDRFSAERPEGSISTLTIQRTEQRDSAMYRCASSLDRGGAGFFGPGTRLTVL.